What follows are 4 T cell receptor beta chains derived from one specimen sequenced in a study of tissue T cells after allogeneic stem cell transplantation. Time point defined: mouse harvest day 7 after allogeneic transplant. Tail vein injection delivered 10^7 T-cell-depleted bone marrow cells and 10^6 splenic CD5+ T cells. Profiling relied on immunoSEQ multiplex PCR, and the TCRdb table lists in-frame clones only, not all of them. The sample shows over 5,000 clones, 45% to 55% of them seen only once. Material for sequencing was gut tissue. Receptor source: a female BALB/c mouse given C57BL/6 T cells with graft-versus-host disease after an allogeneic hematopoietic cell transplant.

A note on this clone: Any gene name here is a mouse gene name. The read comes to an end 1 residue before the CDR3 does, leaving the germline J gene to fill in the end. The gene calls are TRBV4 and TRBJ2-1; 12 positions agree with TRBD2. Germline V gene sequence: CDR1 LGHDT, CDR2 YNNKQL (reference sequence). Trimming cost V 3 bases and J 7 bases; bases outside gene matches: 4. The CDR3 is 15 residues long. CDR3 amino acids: CASSYGTGGIAEQFF. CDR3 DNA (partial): TGTGCCAGCAGCTACGGGACTGGGGGGATAGCTGAGCAGTTC. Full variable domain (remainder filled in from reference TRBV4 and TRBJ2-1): ETAVFQTPNYHVTQVGNEVSFNCKQTLGHDTMYWYKQDSKKLLKIMFSYNNKQLIVNETVPRRFSPQSSDKAHLNLRIKSVEPEDSAVYLCASSYGTGGIAEQFFGPGTRLTVL.

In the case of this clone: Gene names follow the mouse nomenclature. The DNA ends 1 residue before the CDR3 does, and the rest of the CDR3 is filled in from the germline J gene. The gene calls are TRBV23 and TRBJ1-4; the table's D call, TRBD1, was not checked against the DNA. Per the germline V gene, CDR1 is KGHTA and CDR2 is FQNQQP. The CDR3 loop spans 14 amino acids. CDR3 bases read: TGCTCCAGCAGTCATGGACATTCCAACGAAAGATTATTT. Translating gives CSSSHGHSNERLF. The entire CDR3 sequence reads CSSSHGHSNERLFF. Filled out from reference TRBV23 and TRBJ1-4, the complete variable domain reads DAAVTQKPRYLIKMKGQEAEMKCIPEKGHTAVFWYQQKQSKELKFLIYFQNQQPLDQIDMVKERFSAVCPSSSLCSLGIRTCEAEDSALYLCSSSHGHSNERLFFGHGTKLSVL.

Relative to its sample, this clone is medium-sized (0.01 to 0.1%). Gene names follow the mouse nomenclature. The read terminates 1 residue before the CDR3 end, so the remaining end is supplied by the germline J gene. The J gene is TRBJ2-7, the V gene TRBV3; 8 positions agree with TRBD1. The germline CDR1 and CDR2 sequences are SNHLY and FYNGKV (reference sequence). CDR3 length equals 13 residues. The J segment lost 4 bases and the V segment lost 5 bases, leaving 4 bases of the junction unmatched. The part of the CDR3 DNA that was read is TGTGCCAGCAGCCGACAGGGGAGATATGAACAGTAC. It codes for CASSRQGRYEQY. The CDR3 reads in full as CASSRQGRYEQYF.

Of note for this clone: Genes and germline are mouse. CDR3 DNA, as far as it was read: TGTGCCAGCAGTCTGAAGGATTCTGGAAATACGCTCTAT. Translation: CASSLKDSGNTLY. The whole CDR3 sequence reads CASSLKDSGNTLYF. This sequence joins TRBV26 and TRBJ1-3; D is uncertain. The missing CDR3 end, 1 residue past where the read stops, is filled in from the germline J gene. The CDR3 contains 14 residues. Germline values: CDR1 KGHPV, CDR2 FQNQEV (reference sequence). V lost 2 bases to trimming and J lost 0 bases, with 5 bases between them.